The T cell receptor (beta chain) under discussion was sequenced for a study of T cells in Graves' hyperthyroidism and ophthalmopathy. Orbital computed tomography, thyroid ultrasound, serum thyroxine and TRAb, and clinical symptoms together informed the diagnoses. A 10 ml volume of fresh peripheral blood provided the PBMCs. RNA transcripts gave rise to amplified TCR beta CDR3 regions. The HTBI primer set served for first-round RT-PCR of the TCR CDR3. TCRdb reprocessed the multiplex PCR reads via MiXCR and lists one record per CDR3 protein. The data contain fewer than 700,000 distinct CDR3 sequences, about 17% of them singletons. This clonotype was counted only a few times. V was cut by 6 bases and J by 1 base, with 6 bases left in between. The CDR3 has 12 amino acids. Germline CDR1 MDHEN, CDR2 SYDVKM.

Sequenced: blood. This receptor was identified in a woman aged 25 to 39 with Graves' hyperthyroidism. The J gene is TRBJ1-2, the V gene TRBV28; D uncertain. As DNA, the CDR3 is TGTGCCAGCAGGAGTGGTAACTATGGCTACACCTTC. Its protein product is CASRSGNYGYTF.